Listed below are T cell receptor beta chains from one sample, sequenced in a study of chemoradiotherapy in HPV16-positive cancers. Assay used: immunoSEQ multiplex PCR; TCRdb lists only in-frame clones, some missing. The sample yields 20,000 to 25,000 clones, around 94% seen once. Collection took place from a patient who underwent chemoradiotherapy. These TCRs come from a human donor with HPV-associated anogenital cancer. CDR3s include the opening cysteine and the closing phenylalanine or tryptophan. The D gene is left open where the match is weak. Only part of the rows carry a size: once, few, many, or a class if the clone is expanded.

size,D,J,V,DNA,CDR3
-,-,TRBJ1-5,TRBV28,TGTGCCAGTGGGAAACCATTTGGCAATCAGCCCCAGCATTTT,CASGKPFGNQPQHF
-,-,TRBJ1-6,TRBV7-9,TGTGCCAGCAGCTTACCCAAGGAATCACCCCTCCACTTT,CASSLPKESPLHF
-,TRBD1,TRBJ2-1,TRBV4-1,TGCGCCAGCAGCCAAGCACAGGGGATTTTGAGTTCCTCCTACAATGAGCAGTTCTTC,CASSQAQGILSSSYNEQFF
-,TRBD1,TRBJ1-2,TRBV5-4,TGTGCCAGCAGCTTGGTATTGGGACAGGGTAACTATGGCTACACCTTC,CASSLVLGQGNYGYTF
once,-,TRBJ1-1,TRBV21-1,TGTGCCAGCAAAGACGAACAGCAAACTGAAGCTTTCTTT,CASKDEQQTEAFF
-,TRBD1,TRBJ2-4,TRBV7-2,TGTGCCAGCAGCTTAGAGGGACAGGGGGTAAAAGGTGGCAAAAACATTCAGTACTTC,CASSLEGQGVKGGKNIQYF
-,TRBD1,TRBJ1-5,TRBV19,TGTGCCAGTAGGACAGACAGGGGGGATCAGCCCCAGCATTTT,CASRTDRGDQPQHF
-,-,TRBJ2-3,TRBV5-1,TGCGCCAGCAGCTTTAGCACAGATACGCAGTATTTT,CASSFSTDTQYF
-,TRBD2,TRBJ2-3,TRBV27,TGTGCCAGCAGTTTCTCTAGCGGGGAGGGAGGTACGCAGTATTTT,CASSFSSGEGGTQYF
-,-,TRBJ2-2,TRBV14,TGTGCCAGCAGCCTGGACTCGAACACCGGGGAGCTGTTTTTT,CASSLDSNTGELFF
-,-,TRBJ2-3,TRBV7-9,TGTGCCAGCAGCCGAGCAGGGGTGTGGACAGATACGCAGTATTTT,CASSRAGVWTDTQYF
-,-,TRBJ2-5,TRBV5-4,TGTGCCAGCAGCTTGATACACGATCAAGAGACCCAGTACTTC,CASSLIHDQETQYF
-,-,TRBJ1-6,TRBV5-8,TGTGCCAGCAGCAGGGGACGACAAAATTCACCCCTCCACTTT,CASSRGRQNSPLHF
-,TRBD2,TRBJ2-5,TRBV5-1,TGCGCCAGCAGCCGACTAGCGCACCAAGAGACCCAGTACTTC,CASSRLAHQETQYF
-,TRBD1,TRBJ2-7,TRBV10-1,TGCGCCAGCAGTCCTTTCTTTGCTGACAGGGTCGGTGAGCAGTACTTC,CASSPFFADRVGEQYF
-,-,TRBJ1-6,TRBV15,TGTGCCACCACCGAAGCCCGACAGCCTAATTCACCCCTCCACTTT,CATTEARQPNSPLHF
-,-,TRBJ2-4,TRBV28,TGTGCCAGCAGTTTCCTAAACATTCAGTACTTC,CASSFLNIQYF
-,-,TRBJ1-1,TRBV28,TGTGCCAGCAGTCCCCAGGGGCGGGGCACTGAAGCTTTCTTT,CASSPQGRGTEAFF
-,TRBD1,TRBJ2-3,TRBV4-1,TGCGCCAGCAGCCAAGGCGGACAGGGGGGCACAGATACGCAGTATTTT,CASSQGGQGGTDTQYF
-,TRBD1,TRBJ2-1,TRBV5-8,TGTGCCAGCAGCTTGGAGCGGGACAGGGGTTACAATGAGCAGTTCTTC,CASSLERDRGYNEQFF
-,-,TRBJ2-3,TRBV4-2,TGTGCCAGCAGCCGCGGGGGCACAGATACGCAGTATTTT,CASSRGGTDTQYF
-,TRBD1,TRBJ1-6,TRBV5-8,TGTGCCAGCAGTTGGGACAGATCACCCCTCCACTTT,CASSWDRSPLHF
-,-,TRBJ2-7,TRBV18,TGTGCCAGCTCCAACCGAGGGGGGGAATACGAGCAGTACTTC,CASSNRGGEYEQYF
-,-,TRBJ2-2,TRBV5-1,TGCGCCAGCACCGGACAGTCGAACACCGGGGAGCTGTTTTTT,CASTGQSNTGELFF
-,-,TRBJ1-1,TRBV5-1,TGCGCCAGCAGCTGGAACACCGGGACTGAAGCTTTCTTT,CASSWNTGTEAFF
-,-,TRBJ2-3,TRBV7-9,TGTGCCAGCAGCTTGCTGACCGGGAACACAGATACGCAGTATTTT,CASSLLTGNTDTQYF
-,-,TRBJ1-5,TRBV4-1,TGTGCCAGCAGCCGACAAGTCCTGGAGGCTCAGCCCCAGCATTTT,CASSRQVLEAQPQHF
-,-,TRBJ2-7,TRBV7-2,TGTGCCAGCAGCGTTTACAGCGAGCAGTACTTC,CASSVYSEQYF
-,-,TRBJ1-2,TRBV2,TGTGCCAGCAGTGAGCGCAGGGCCGAAAGGTATGGCTACACCTTC,CASSERRAERYGYTF
-,-,TRBJ2-7,TRBV28,TGTGCCAGCAGTTTAGGAGTGGGAGGAATCTACGAGCAGTACTTC,CASSLGVGGIYEQYF
-,-,TRBJ2-3,TRBV27,TGTGCCAGCAGTCCCGGCTCAAGGTCCACAGATACGCAGTATTTT,CASSPGSRSTDTQYF
-,-,TRBJ1-5,TRBV7-8,TGTGCCAGCAGCTTAGAAGGACTGTATAGCAATCAGCCCCAGCATTTT,CASSLEGLYSNQPQHF
-,-,TRBJ2-3,TRBV19,TGTGCCAGTAGTATAGGAAAGAAGGGCGCAGATACGCAGTATTTT,CASSIGKKGADTQYF
-,-,TRBJ1-5,TRBV5-4,TGTGCCAGCAGCTTGGATTTGGCAGCAAATCAGCCCCAGCATTTT,CASSLDLAANQPQHF
few,TRBD1,TRBJ2-1,TRBV4-2,TGTGCCAGCAGCCAGGGACAGGGCGGGAACAATGAGCAGTTCTTC,CASSQGQGGNNEQFF
-,-,TRBJ2-6,TRBV5-8,TGTGCCAGCAGTTTCAGGGGATCCGGGGCCAACGTCCTGACTTTC,CASSFRGSGANVLTF
-,-,TRBJ2-3,TRBV5-1,TGCGCCAGCAGCTTGGGACAGGGAGGACGAGATACGCAGTATTTT,CASSLGQGGRDTQYF
-,-,TRBJ1-1,TRBV6-1,TGTGCCAGCAGTGACACGGGGAGAGAGACTGAAGCTTTCTTT,CASSDTGRETEAFF
few,-,TRBJ1-1,TRBV25-1,TGTGCCAGCAGCCTCCCGGGCTTGAACACTGAAGCTTTCTTT,CASSLPGLNTEAFF
once,TRBD1,TRBJ1-1,TRBV7-9,TGTGCCAGCAGCCATGGACAGGGGGCGAGAGCTTTCTTT,CASSHGQGARAFF
-,-,TRBJ2-3,TRBV29-1,TGCAGCGTTGAAAAGGGGTGGGGAGATACGCAGTATTTT,CSVEKGWGDTQYF
-,-,TRBJ1-2,TRBV5-8,TGTGCCAGCAGCTTGATAGGACTGAGGCCCCTCCGGAATGGCTACACCTTC,CASSLIGLRPLRNGYTF
-,TRBD1,TRBJ2-5,TRBV28,TGTGCCAGCAGTTCTGGGGGACAGGGGGCTAAAGAGACCCAGTACTTC,CASSSGGQGAKETQYF
-,-,TRBJ2-1,TRBV15,TGTGCCACCAGCAGAGCGGGTGGGAACAATGAGCAGTTCTTC,CATSRAGGNNEQFF
-,-,TRBJ1-6,TRBV19,TGTGCCAGTAGTATAGTAGGCGAGGGCTCACCCCTCCACTTT,CASSIVGEGSPLHF
-,TRBD1,TRBJ2-1,TRBV5-4,TGTGCCAGCAGCTCGGACAGGGGAACTGGAAATGAGCAGTTCTTC,CASSSDRGTGNEQFF
-,-,TRBJ1-4,TRBV5-1,TGCGCCAGCAGCTTACAGGGAGATGGATATGAAAAACTGTTTTTT,CASSLQGDGYEKLFF
-,-,TRBJ2-7,TRBV5-1,TGCGCCAGCAGCTTCTTGACAGCGAGCTCCTACGAGCAGTACTTC,CASSFLTASSYEQYF
-,-,TRBJ1-1,TRBV2,TGTGCCAGCAGGGGGGACACGCTGAACACTGAAGCTTTCTTT,CASRGDTLNTEAFF
-,-,TRBJ1-5,TRBV19,TGTGCCAGTAGTCACAGGGACAATCAGCCCCAGCATTTT,CASSHRDNQPQHF
-,-,TRBJ1-2,TRBV19,TGTGCCAGTAGTGACGAGGGACACTATGGCTACACCTTC,CASSDEGHYGYTF